The 18 T cell receptor beta chains below were found in one sample sequenced in a study of T cell responses to AZD1222 COVID-19 vaccine. Assay: immunoSEQ multiplex PCR; the TCRdb copy retains only in-frame clones and omits some. The profile shows about 92,000 clones, approximately 90% of them singletons. This material consisted of peripheral blood, taken on day 0 of AZD1222 vaccination. These receptors all stem from an adult in good health.

J is TRBJ1-1 and V is TRBV6-5, with D possibly being TRBD1 (6 bases). Germline CDR1 reads MNHEY; CDR2 reads SVGAGI. The CDR3 consists of 14 residues. V dropped 0 bases and J dropped 4 bases, with 9 bases sitting between them. The CDR3 bases are TGTGCCAGCAGTTACTCTCGGGGGCGCACTGAAGCTTTCTTT. Translated, it gives CASSYSRGRTEAFF.

This clone was recorded a few times. This CDR3 reads CASSLQAGGYNSPLHF. Here the CDR3 DNA reads TGTGCCAGCAGCTTACAGGCGGGAGGGTATAATTCACCCCTCCACTTT. This rearrangement joins TRBV7-2 to TRBJ1-6; D ambiguous. The ends were cut back, 2 bases at V and 4 bases at J, with 12 bases in the middle. Looked up from germline, CDR1 is SGHTA and CDR2 is FQGNSA. The CDR3 totals 16 residues.

The chain has TRBV19 and TRBJ1-1; perhaps TRBD1 as D (6 bases). The CDR3 runs 13 residues. The V end was cut by 3 bases, the J end by 7 bases, with 12 bases between. Germline lookup yields CDR1 LNHDA and CDR2 SQIVND (reference sequence). In nucleotides, the CDR3 is TGTGCCAGTAGTATTCAGGGGACCCTTGAAGCTTTCTTT. It specifies CASSIQGTLEAFF.

This chain uses TRBV30 with TRBJ2-2; D is unclear. Germline loops: CDR1 GTSNPN, CDR2 SVGIG (reference sequence). V lost 4 bases to trimming and J lost 0 bases, with 9 bases between them. The CDR3 consists of 14 residues. The CDR3 DNA is TGTGCCTGGAACGCAGGTACGAACACCGGGGAGCTGTTTTTT. Its protein product is CAWNAGTNTGELFF.

This chain joins TRBV6-5 and TRBJ1-1; D remains ambiguous. CDR3 length: 14 amino acids. Germline V lookup: CDR1 MNHEY, CDR2 SVGAGI. The V end lost 2 bases, the J end lost 1 base, and 8 bases lay between the germline ends. The DNA for the CDR3 is TGTGCCAGCAGTTACACCTCAAAGAACACTGAAGCTTTCTTT. Translated: CASSYTSKNTEAFF.

The chain combines TRBV10-2 with TRBJ1-1; 12 nucleotides align to TRBD1. CDR1 is WSHSY, CDR2 SAAADI, per germline. Trimming removed 3 bases from V and 1 base from J; junction bases left unmatched: 6. CDR3 size: 17 residues. CDR3 nucleotides: TGCGCCAGCAGTGATACCGGGACAGGGGGCTGGAACACTGAAGCTTTCTTT. Protein: CASSDTGTGGWNTEAFF.

The rearrangement links TRBV9 to TRBJ2-7, with D unresolved. The CDR3 sequence is 12 residues long. Germline loops: CDR1 SGDLS, CDR2 YYNGEE. V was clipped by 4 bases and J by 6 bases, with 11 bases between them. For the CDR3, the DNA is TGTGCCAGCAGCCCTGAGTTTGGCGAGCAGTACTTC. Its protein is CASSPEFGEQYF.

The chain has TRBV15 and TRBJ1-2; tentative D call: TRBD1 (5 bases). This CDR3 is 16 amino acids long. CDR1 LNHNV and CDR2 YYDKDF come from the germline V gene (reference sequence). Trimming left V 3 bases short and J 5 bases short, with 19 bases between. Here the CDR3 reads CATSRMGEVSGYGYTF. The CDR3 nucleotides read TGTGCCACCAGCAGGATGGGGGAGGTTTCGGGGTATGGCTACACCTTC.

The chain has TRBV2 and TRBJ1-4; TRBD1 is a possible D gene (5 bases). Trimming stripped 4 bases from V and 8 bases from J, with 11 bases between. This CDR3 is built from 13 residues. Looked up from germline, CDR1 is SNHLY and CDR2 is FYNNEI. DNA of the CDR3: TGTGCCAGCAGTGTGGGGGGGGTCGAAAAACTGTTTTTT. It is translated as CASSVGGVEKLFF. The variable domain in full, completed from reference TRBV2 and TRBJ1-4, reads EPEVTQTPSHQVTQMGQEVILRCVPISNHLYFYWYRQILGQKVEFLVSFYNNEISEKSEIFDDQFSVERPDGSNFTLKIRSTKLEDSAMYFCASSVGGVEKLFFGSGTQLSVL.

This clone was detected a few times. V gene TRBV7-9 combines with J gene TRBJ2-1, with a possible D match to TRBD2 (7 bases). The length of the CDR3 is 15 residues. The germline CDR1 and CDR2 sequences are SEHNR and FQNEAQ (reference sequence). V shed 5 bases and J shed 4 bases, with 15 bases lying between them. The CDR3, as DNA: TGTGCCAGCAGCCAGGGGAGGGACGAGTACAATGAGCAGTTCTTC. This codes for CASSQGRDEYNEQFF.

V gene TRBV5-1 combines with J gene TRBJ2-3, with TRBD2 matching 10 bases. CDR1 is SGHRS, CDR2 YFSETQ, per germline. V shed 0 bases and J 0 bases; nucleotides not matched to a gene: 1. CDR3 size: 16 residues. CDR3 coding DNA: TGCGCCAGCAGCTTGGTAGCGGGAGGTAGCACAGATACGCAGTATTTT. The encoded protein is CASSLVAGGSTDTQYF.

The chain recombines TRBV6-1 with TRBJ1-1, with 7 bases identical to TRBD1. The V and J ends lost 3 bases and 0 bases, in that order; junction bases with no gene match: 4. The V gene's germline CDR1 is MNHNS and CDR2 SASEGT. The CDR3 loop spans 15 amino acids. The CDR3 DNA sequence: TGTGCCAGCAGTGAGATGACAGGGATGAACACTGAAGCTTTCTTT. Protein: CASSEMTGMNTEAFF.

The chain combines TRBV3-1 (or the pseudogene TRBV3-2) with TRBJ2-3; TRBD2 matches 10 bases. This CDR3 contains 16 residues. With 4 bases clipped from V and 6 bases from J, the junction kept 10 bases outside the gene matches. CDR1 is LGHDT, CDR2 YNNKEL, per germline (reference sequence). This CDR3 reads CASSLLERGGPDTQYF. The CDR3, as DNA: TGTGCCAGCAGCCTACTTGAGCGGGGGGGGCCCGATACGCAGTATTTT.

This chain uses TRBV5-1 with TRBJ1-1; 8 nucleotides match TRBD1. The CDR3 runs to 13 residues. The germline V gene encodes CDR1 SGHRS and CDR2 YFSETQ. With V trimmed by 2 bases and J by 6 bases, 3 bases remained unmatched. As DNA, the CDR3 is TGCGCCAGCAGCTTACAGGGGGACGCTGAAGCTTTCTTT. Its translation: CASSLQGDAEAFF.

V gene TRBV7-9 combines with J gene TRBJ1-3, with D possibly TRBD1 on 6 matching bases. The CDR3 extends over 16 amino acids. Looked up from germline, CDR1 is SEHNR and CDR2 is FQNEAQ (reference sequence). V was shortened by 1 base and J by 2 bases, with 12 bases between the two germline ends. DNA of the CDR3: TGTGCCAGCAGCTTAGACAGGGTGAGGCCTGGAAACACCATATATTTT. Its translation: CASSLDRVRPGNTIYF.

The chain is built from TRBV7-8 and TRBJ2-3; 11 nucleotides line up with TRBD1. Germline V gene data show CDR1 as SGHVS and CDR2 as FQNEAQ. CDR3 length equals 16 residues. The trim removed 4 bases at V and 6 bases at J, leaving 9 bases unmatched. The CDR3 here is CASSSDRGQGRDTQYF. The CDR3 DNA is TGTGCCAGCAGCTCGGACAGGGGGCAAGGAAGGGATACGCAGTATTTT.

The chain couples TRBV29-1 to TRBJ2-5; 12 bases line up with TRBD2. CDR3 size: 15 residues. Germline lookup yields CDR1 SQVTM and CDR2 ANQGSEA. J was trimmed by 4 bases and V by 6 bases; bases with no gene match: 9. The CDR3 spells CSVAYLAGGGETQYF. Written as DNA, the CDR3 is TGCAGCGTAGCCTATCTAGCGGGAGGGGGAGAGACCCAGTACTTC.

The J gene is TRBJ1-2, the V gene TRBV9; 12 bases are a match to TRBD1. CDR1 is SGDLS, CDR2 YYNGEE, per germline. J lost 5 bases, V lost 4 bases, and 15 bases had no gene match. The CDR3 length is 18 residues. DNA of the CDR3: TGTGCCAGCAGCCCGGCCGGGACAGGGGGCGACCAGAGATATGGCTACACCTTC. Translated: CASSPAGTGGDQRYGYTF.